The next 27 T cell receptor beta chains were all read from a single sample in a study of T cell repertoires in cytomegalovirus infection. TCRdb processed the reads anew with MiXCR; each CDR3 protein has one entry. The repertoire holds 150,000 to 200,000 distinct CDR3 sequences, around 14% seen once, with 25% to 30% in the top ten. Sequenced input: PBMCs. These TCRs come from a human donor in good health (CMV status not recorded). Some clones in this sample may be carry-over from other donors' samples.

The chain has TRBV6-6 and TRBJ2-5, with D unclear. V was pared by 4 bases and J by 5 bases, with 17 bases between. CDR3 length: 15 residues. The germline V gene encodes CDR1 MNHNY and CDR2 SVGAGI (reference sequence). The DNA for the CDR3 is TGTGCCAGCAGTTGCTCTCCTGGGGATGGGGAGACCCAGTACTTC. Amino acids: CASSCSPGDGETQYF.

This clonotype was observed at least ten times. This chain links TRBV7-2 with TRBJ2-7; weak D call: TRBD1 (5 bases). The CDR3 loop spans 18 amino acids. CDR1 is SGHTA and CDR2 is FQGNSA in the germline V gene. The V and J ends lost 5 bases and 0 bases respectively, with 23 bases between them. Written as DNA, the CDR3 is TGTGCCAGCAGCGCAGGATTCTCCGGAACAGGTACCTCCTACGAGCAGTACTTC. Residues: CASSAGFSGTGTSYEQYF.

The chain couples TRBV14 to TRBJ1-2; D gene unclear. V lost 6 bases and J 1 base, leaving 6 bases between the germline ends. Germline CDR1 SGHDN, CDR2 FVKESK. The CDR3 is 12 residues long. CDR3 in DNA: TGTGCCAGCAGTGAGAATAACTATGGCTACACCTTC. Translation gives CASSENNYGYTF.

The chain has TRBV11-2 and TRBJ2-7, with D possibly TRBD2 on 6 matching bases. Germline V gene sequence: CDR1 SGHAT, CDR2 FQNNGV. V gave up 1 base and J gave up 2 bases, with 15 bases separating them. The CDR3 loop spans 16 amino acids. The CDR3 protein is CASSLGWSREAYEQYF. CDR3 DNA: TGTGCCAGCAGCTTAGGTTGGTCGCGGGAAGCCTACGAGCAGTACTTC. The full variable domain, its missing parts supplied by reference TRBV11-2 and TRBJ2-7, is EAGVAQSPRYKIIEKRQSVAFWCNPISGHATLYWYQQILGQGPKLLIQFQNNGVVDDSQLPKDRFSAERLKGVDSTLKIQPAKLEDSAVYLCASSLGWSREAYEQYFGPGTRLTVT.

This clonotype occurred many times. The genes are TRBV6-2 or TRBV6-3 and TRBJ1-4, with D tentatively TRBD1 (5 bases). Trimming took off 1 base at V and 7 bases at J, with 16 bases between the two ends. The CDR3 is 16 residues long. Germline V lookup: CDR1 MNHEY, CDR2 SVGEGT. CDR3 sequence reads: CASSYFGRVGGEKLFF. In DNA form, the CDR3 reads TGTGCCAGCAGTTACTTCGGACGGGTTGGGGGTGAAAAACTGTTTTTT.

The V call is TRBV14, the J call TRBJ1-2, with D unresolved. The CDR3 sequence is 15 residues long. Trimming pared 1 base from V and 7 bases from J, leaving 16 bases between. Germline V gives CDR1 SGHDN, CDR2 FVKESK. This CDR3 is CASSQAQPYLRGYTF. In DNA form, the CDR3 reads TGTGCCAGCAGCCAAGCGCAGCCTTACCTACGTGGCTACACCTTC.

In this sample, this clonotype turned up a few times. The chain recombines TRBV5-1 with TRBJ2-1, with D perhaps TRBD2 (6 bases). Germline CDR1 SGHRS, CDR2 YFSETQ. The ends were cut back, 4 bases at V and 5 bases at J, with 16 bases in the middle. The CDR3 is made up of 15 amino acids. DNA for the CDR3: TGCGCCAGCAGCCGCGGGGCAGAGGAGAACAATGAGCAGTTCTTC. It is translated as CASSRGAEENNEQFF.

At least ten counts were recorded for this clonotype. This sequence joins TRBV5-1 and TRBJ2-1; 9 bases map to TRBD2. CDR3 length equals 15 residues. V lost 3 bases to trimming and J lost 2 bases; unmatched junction nucleotides: 3. Germline V CDR1 and CDR2: SGHRS, YFSETQ. In nucleotides, the CDR3 is TGCGCCAGCAGCTCGGGACTAGCACCCTACAATGAGCAGTTCTTC. The encoded protein is CASSSGLAPYNEQFF.

Many counts were recorded for this clonotype. This chain links TRBV7-6 with TRBJ2-2; 8 nucleotides agree with TRBD1. Germline V gene sequence: CDR1 SGHVS, CDR2 FNYEAQ. CDR3 length: 15 residues. The ends lost 3 bases at V and 7 bases at J; junction bases unmatched: 7. In DNA form, the CDR3 reads TGTGCCAGCAGCTTTTGGACAGGGCAAGGCGGGGAGCTGTTTTTT. Encoded protein: CASSFWTGQGGELFF.

In this sample, this clonotype turned up a few times. The V gene is TRBV14, the J gene TRBJ2-7; D is uncertain. Germline values: CDR1 SGHDN, CDR2 FVKESK. The V end was cut by 4 bases, the J end by 3 bases, with 22 bases between. The CDR3 sequence is 17 residues long. This CDR3 is CASSLVLPTSDFYEQYF. The CDR3 DNA sequence: TGTGCCAGCAGCCTGGTTCTCCCGACCAGCGATTTCTACGAGCAGTACTTC.

This clonotype was found many times. The chain combines TRBV4-2 with TRBJ1-2; no firm D call. This CDR3 has 14 amino acids. V was clipped by 0 bases and J by 6 bases, with 11 bases between them. Germline assignment: CDR1 LGHNA and CDR2 YNFKEQ. The CDR3 loop reads CASSQDTRRDGYTF. As DNA, the CDR3 is TGTGCCAGCAGCCAAGATACCAGGAGAGATGGCTACACCTTC.

The sample holds a few counts of this clonotype. The CDR3 DNA follows: TGTGCCAGCAGTATAGGACAGGGGGCTGTAAATGAGCAGTTCTTC. The encoded protein is CASSIGQGAVNEQFF. The chain has TRBV28 and TRBJ2-1; 11 bases match TRBD1. V trimming: 5 bases; J trimming: 7 bases; junction bases outside the gene matches: 7. The V gene's germline CDR1 is MDHEN and CDR2 SYDVKM. The CDR3 is 15 residues long. Using reference TRBV28 and TRBJ2-1 for the parts outside the CDR3, the full variable domain is DVKVTQSSRYLVKRTGEKVFLECVQDMDHENMFWYRQDPGLGLRLIYFSYDVKMKEKGDIPEGYSVSREKKERFSLILESASTNQTSMYLCASSIGQGAVNEQFFGPGTRLTVL.

This clonotype was seen many times. This chain connects TRBV11-2 to TRBJ2-5; TRBD1 aligns across 7 bases. The V and J ends lost 6 bases and 4 bases, in that order; junction bases with no gene match: 5. The germline V gene has CDR1 SGHAT and CDR2 FQNNGV. The CDR3 totals 13 residues. The CDR3 loop reads CASSLDRAETQYF. In DNA, the CDR3 is TGTGCCAGCAGTCTCGACAGGGCAGAGACCCAGTACTTC.

The chain employs TRBV7-6 and TRBJ2-5; 7 nucleotides align to TRBD1. This CDR3 region has 13 residues. Trimming took 8 bases from V and 5 from J; bases not matched to a gene: 8. Germline V gene sequence: CDR1 SGHVS, CDR2 FNYEAQ. CDR3 DNA sequence: TGTGCCAGCGGATTGACAGGGTTGGAGACCCAGTACTTC. It translates to CASGLTGLETQYF.

This clonotype was detected many times. The chain combines TRBV7-2 with TRBJ2-7; TRBD2 agrees at 9 bases. CDR1 and CDR2 from the germline V gene are SGHTA and FQGNSA. V shed 5 bases and J 0 bases; nucleotides not matched to a gene: 5. This CDR3 comprises 15 residues. CDR3 nucleotides: TGTGCCAGCAGCCCCGGACTAGCGTTCTCCTACGAGCAGTACTTC. Translating it yields CASSPGLAFSYEQYF.

V and J are TRBV20-1 and TRBJ1-3; the D gene is possibly TRBD1 (5 bases). The CDR3 is made up of 14 amino acids. With 2 bases removed from V and 1 base from J, the gap between germline ends came to 9 bases. Germline loops: CDR1 DFQATT, CDR2 SNEGSKA (reference sequence). CDR3 sequence (DNA): TGCAGTGCTAGATACCCAGGGTCTGGAAACACCATATATTTT. It codes for CSARYPGSGNTIYF.

This chain connects TRBV29-1 to TRBJ2-1; 8 nucleotides align to TRBD2. The germline V gene encodes CDR1 SQVTM and CDR2 ANQGSEA. The trim removed 8 bases at V and 5 bases at J, leaving 8 bases unmatched. The CDR3 is made up of 13 amino acids. The CDR3 DNA follows: TGCAGCTTTGGGACTAGTATTAACAATGAGCAGTTCTTC. Its translation: CSFGTSINNEQFF.

In this sample, this clonotype turned up many times. The rearrangement links TRBV11-2 to TRBJ2-4; the match to TRBD2 covers 9 bases. The CDR3 runs to 14 residues. The germline gives CDR1 SGHAT, CDR2 FQNNGV. The V and J ends lost 0 bases and 9 bases, in that order; junction bases with no gene match: 3. CDR3 sequence reads: CASSLEGTSSIQYF. CDR3 nucleotide sequence: TGTGCCAGCAGCTTAGAAGGGACTAGCTCCATTCAGTACTTC.

This clonotype was observed a few times. The chain combines TRBV29-1 with TRBJ2-1; TRBD1 matches 9 bases. The CDR3 length is 13 residues. V gave up 8 bases and J gave up 2 bases; unmatched junction bases: 4. Germline CDR1 reads SQVTM; CDR2 reads ANQGSEA. CDR3 nucleotide sequence: TGCAGCTTAGGGACAGGGACCTACAATGAGCAGTTCTTC. Residues: CSLGTGTYNEQFF.

A few counts support this clonotype. The rearrangement uses TRBV9 and TRBJ2-1, with 8 positions matching TRBD1. Trimming removed 3 bases from V and 4 bases from J; junction bases left unmatched: 9. Germline V gene sequence: CDR1 SGDLS, CDR2 YYNGEE. This CDR3 contains 16 residues. The CDR3 protein is CASSDSGTGGYNEQFF. The CDR3 bases are TGTGCCAGCAGCGACTCCGGGACAGGAGGATACAATGAGCAGTTCTTC.

At least ten counts were recorded for this clonotype. The genes are TRBV7-8 and TRBJ1-1; 7 nucleotides align to TRBD1. With V trimmed by 5 bases and J by 5 bases, 8 bases remained unmatched. The CDR3 runs to 14 residues. Per the germline V gene, CDR1 is SGHVS and CDR2 is FQNEAQ. CDR3 region: CASSAEAGGTEAFF. In nucleotides, the CDR3 is TGTGCCAGCAGCGCAGAGGCAGGGGGGACTGAAGCTTTCTTT.

This clonotype was picked up many times. This chain links TRBV10-3 with TRBJ2-7; the match to TRBD1 covers 11 bases. This CDR3 contains 14 residues. The trim removed 5 bases at V and 2 bases at J, leaving 2 bases unmatched. Germline V CDR1 and CDR2: ENHRY, SYGVKD. CDR3 coding DNA: TGTGCCATCAGTTTGGACAGGGGGCCCTACGAGCAGTACTTC. It translates to CAISLDRGPYEQYF.

This sequence joins TRBV12-3 or TRBV12-4 and TRBJ1-5; the D is unclear. The V gene lost 3 bases and the J gene lost 5 bases, with 11 bases spanning the gap. This CDR3 spans 14 amino acids. CDR3 nucleotide sequence: TGTGCCAGCAGTTTTTCGGCCGGAGATCAGCCCCAGCATTTT. Translated: CASSFSAGDQPQHF.

As to this clonotype: A read error is possible here, since a much larger clone lies one base away. The V call is TRBV7-2, the J call TRBJ1-1; D is unclear. This CDR3 contains 14 residues. Trimming left V 1 base short and J 2 bases short, with 8 bases between. The germline V gene has CDR1 SGHTA and CDR2 FQGNSA. As DNA, the CDR3 is TGTGCCAGCAGCTTAGTCCCATTTAACACTGAAGCTTTCTTT. Its protein is CASSLVPFNTEAFF. The full variable domain, completed using reference TRBV7-2 and TRBJ1-1, is GAGVSQSPSNKVTEKGKDVELRCDPISGHTALYWYRQSLGQGLEFLIYFQGNSAPDKSGLPSDRFSAERTGGSVSTLTIQRTQQEDSAVYLCASSLVPFNTEAFFGQGTRLTVV.

This clonotype has at least ten counts. J is TRBJ1-1 and V is TRBV18; no definite D call. The CDR3 loop spans 16 amino acids. Germline V gene data show CDR1 as KGHSH and CDR2 as LQKENI. Deletions cut 0 bases from V and 0 bases from J, with 11 bases between. The CDR3 DNA reads TGTGCCAGCTCACCACCGGGAGGCAATATGAACACTGAAGCTTTCTTT. It is translated as CASSPPGGNMNTEAFF.

Ten or more counts support this clonotype. The chain recombines TRBV7-2 with TRBJ2-7; 10 bases fit TRBD1. Germline values: CDR1 SGHTA, CDR2 FQGNSA. V lost 1 base and J lost 2; bases outside the gene matches: 2. The CDR3 consists of 15 residues. CDR3 DNA sequence: TGTGCCAGCAGCTTAGAGGGGACAGGGGCCTACGAGCAGTACGTC. Translating gives CASSLEGTGAYEQYV.

The table lists this clonotype with a few counts. The V gene is TRBV19, the J gene TRBJ2-1; TRBD2 is a possible D gene (6 bases). Trimming left V 6 bases short and J 4 bases short, with 19 bases between. The CDR3 runs to 16 residues. Germline lookup yields CDR1 LNHDA and CDR2 SQIVND (reference sequence). The CDR3 sequence: CASSSRDSRSYNEQFF. DNA for the CDR3: TGTGCCAGTAGCTCCCGGGACTCCAGAAGTTACAATGAGCAGTTCTTC.